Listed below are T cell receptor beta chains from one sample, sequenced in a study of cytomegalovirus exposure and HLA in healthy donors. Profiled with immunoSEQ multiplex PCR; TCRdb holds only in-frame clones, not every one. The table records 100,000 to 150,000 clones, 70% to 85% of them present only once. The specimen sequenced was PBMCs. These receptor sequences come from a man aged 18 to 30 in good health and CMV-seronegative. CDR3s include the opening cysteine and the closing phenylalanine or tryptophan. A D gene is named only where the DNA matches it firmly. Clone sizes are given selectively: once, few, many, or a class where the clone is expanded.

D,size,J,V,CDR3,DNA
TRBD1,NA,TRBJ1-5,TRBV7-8,CASSLVGTALYSNQPQHF,TGTGCCAGCAGCTTAGTAGGGACAGCCCTCTATAGCAATCAGCCCCAGCATTTT
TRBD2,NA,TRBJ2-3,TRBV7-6,CASRTLAGEGTDTQYF,TGTGCCAGCAGAACTCTAGCGGGGGAGGGCACAGATACGCAGTATTTT
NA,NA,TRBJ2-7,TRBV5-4,CASSLDHEQYF,TGTGCCAGCAGCTTGGATCACGAGCAGTACTTC
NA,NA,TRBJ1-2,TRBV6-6,CARRGIGKNNYGYTF,TGTGCCAGGCGGGGGATAGGAAAAAATAACTATGGCTACACCTTC
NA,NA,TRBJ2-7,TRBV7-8,CASSLSARAYSYEQYF,TGTGCCAGCAGCTTATCCGCCAGGGCCTACTCCTACGAGCAGTACTTC
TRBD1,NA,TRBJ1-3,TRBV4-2,CASSQGDRGRRSGNTIYF,TGTGCCAGCAGCCAAGGGGACAGGGGGCGCAGATCTGGAAACACCATATATTTT
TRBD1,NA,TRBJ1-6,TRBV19,CASSMVAGGSYNSPLHF,TGTGCCAGTAGTATGGTAGCAGGGGGCTCCTATAATTCACCCCTCCACTTT
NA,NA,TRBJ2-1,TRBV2,CASKVEGSYNEQFF,TGTGCCAGCAAGGTAGAGGGCTCCTACAATGAGCAGTTCTTC
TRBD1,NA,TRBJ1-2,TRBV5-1,CASSLPGQGKISKGYTF,TGCGCCAGCAGCTTGCCAGGACAGGGGAAGATCTCGAAAGGCTACACCTTC
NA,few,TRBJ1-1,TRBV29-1,CSVAHTPNTEAFF,TGCAGCGTCGCCCACACACCCAACACTGAAGCTTTCTTT
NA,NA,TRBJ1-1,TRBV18,CASSPPQVNTEAFF,TGTGCCAGCTCACCACCCCAGGTTAACACTGAAGCTTTCTTT
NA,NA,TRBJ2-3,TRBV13,CASSSRGGTGTDTQYF,TGTGCCAGCAGCTCAAGGGGGGGGACAGGAACAGATACGCAGTATTTT
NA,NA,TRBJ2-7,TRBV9,CASSVDEHPYEQYF,TGTGCCAGCAGCGTAGATGAACACCCCTACGAGCAGTACTTC
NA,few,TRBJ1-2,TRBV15,CATSRDFPQGRYGYTF,TGTGCCACCAGCAGAGATTTTCCGCAGGGGCGGTATGGCTACACCTTC
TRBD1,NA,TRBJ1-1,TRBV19,CASSTDRGNMNTEAFF,TGTGCCAGTAGTACAGACAGGGGCAACATGAACACTGAAGCTTTCTTT
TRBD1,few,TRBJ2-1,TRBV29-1,CSVTQGAAYNEQFF,TGCAGCGTCACCCAGGGGGCAGCCTACAATGAGCAGTTCTTC
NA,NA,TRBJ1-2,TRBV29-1,CSFRQGYGYTF,TGCAGCTTTCGGCAGGGATATGGCTACACCTTC
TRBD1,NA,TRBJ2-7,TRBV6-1,CASRGQGSYEQYF,TGTGCCAGCAGGGGACAGGGATCCTACGAGCAGTACTTC
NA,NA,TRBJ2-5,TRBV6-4,CASSDPDRPKTTQYF,TGTGCCAGCAGTGACCCGGACAGACCGAAGACGACCCAGTACTTC
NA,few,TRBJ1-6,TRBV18,CASSPTPNNSPLHF,TGTGCCAGCTCCCCGACACCTAATAATTCACCCCTCCACTTT
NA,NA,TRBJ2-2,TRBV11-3,CASEQEGTGELFF,TGTGCCAGTGAACAAGAGGGCACCGGGGAGCTGTTTTTT
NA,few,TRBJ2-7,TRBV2,CASSESPEVEYDEQYF,TGTGCCAGCAGTGAATCCCCGGAGGTAGAGTACGATGAGCAGTACTTC
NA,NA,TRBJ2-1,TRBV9,CASSVATRFNEQFF,TGTGCCAGCAGCGTAGCTACGAGATTCAATGAGCAGTTCTTC
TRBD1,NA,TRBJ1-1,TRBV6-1,CASSGETGGLNTEAFF,TGTGCCAGCAGTGGGGAGACAGGGGGTCTGAACACTGAAGCTTTCTTT
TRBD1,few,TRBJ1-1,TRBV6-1,CASSEAGTGSTEAFF,TGTGCCAGCAGTGAAGCCGGGACAGGGTCCACTGAAGCTTTCTTT
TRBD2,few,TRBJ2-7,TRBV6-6,CASKRAPAGVEQYF,TGTGCCAGCAAACGGGCGCCCGCGGGGGTCGAGCAGTACTTC
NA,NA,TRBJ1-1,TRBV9,CASSVVEDMNTEAFF,TGTGCCAGCAGCGTAGTTGAGGACATGAACACTGAAGCTTTCTTT
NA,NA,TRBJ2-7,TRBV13,CASSSNLAPSSYEQYF,TGTGCCAGCAGCTCAAATCTAGCGCCTAGCTCCTACGAGCAGTACTTC
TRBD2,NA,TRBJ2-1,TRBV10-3,CALGTSGVNEQFF,TGTGCCCTCGGGACTAGCGGGGTCAATGAGCAGTTCTTC
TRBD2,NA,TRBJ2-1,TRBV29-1,CSVRVIGTSSYNEQFF,TGCAGCGTTCGCGTCATCGGGACTAGCTCTTACAATGAGCAGTTCTTC
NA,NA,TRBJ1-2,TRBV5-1,CASSRRGDNYGYTF,TGCGCCAGCAGCCGCAGGGGAGACAACTATGGCTACACCTTC
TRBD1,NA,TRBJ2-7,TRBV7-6,CASSSQGAYEQYF,TGTGCCAGCAGTTCCCAGGGGGCCTACGAGCAGTACTTC
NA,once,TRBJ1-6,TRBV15,CATSRDPRSVYVSPLHF,TGTGCCACCAGCAGAGATCCAAGAAGTGTCTATGTCTCACCCCTCCACTTT